The 9 T cell receptor beta chains given below trace back to one sample, sequenced in a study of regulatory T cells in long-lasting Graves disease. Noted time point: persistent/refractory GD, antithyroid drugs over 5 years with positive TRAb. PBMCs provided the RNA from which the TCR library was made. Researchers made TCR beta libraries by using iRepertoire HTBI primers and running Arm-PCR on CDR3 regions. MiXCR was run by TCRdb on the multiplex PCR reads, yielding one entry per CDR3 protein. The repertoire holds approximately 440,000 distinct CDR3 sequences, with 20% to 30% as singletons. The specimen was peripheral blood mononuclear cells (PBMCs), collected when the disease was refractory, from a patient treated with antithyroid drugs. Every receptor here comes from a female donor with Graves disease.

This clonotype has more than one count but fewer than ten. The V gene is TRBV14, the J gene TRBJ2-5; TRBD2 agrees at 8 bases. The CDR3 has 17 amino acids. With V trimmed by 4 bases and J by 5 bases, 15 bases remained unmatched. Germline assignment: CDR1 SGHDN and CDR2 FVKESK. This CDR3 is CASSRGSGSFLSETQYF. The CDR3 coding sequence is TGTGCCAGCAGCCGCGGGAGCGGGAGTTTTCTCAGTGAGACCCAGTACTTC.

This chain uses TRBV5-4 with TRBJ2-7, with D maybe TRBD1 (6 bases). V lost 0 bases to trimming and J lost 3 bases, with 10 bases between them. The CDR3 length is 14 residues. Per the germline V gene, CDR1 is SGHNT and CDR2 is YYREEE (reference sequence). CDR3 protein: CASSLVGQNYEQYF. The CDR3 DNA sequence: TGTGCCAGCAGCTTGGTGGGACAAAACTACGAGCAGTACTTC. Looking up the rest from reference TRBV5-4 and TRBJ2-7 gives the full variable domain: ETGVTQSPTHLIKTRGQQVTLRCSSQSGHNTVSWYQQALGQGPQFIFQYYREEENGRGNFPPRFSGLQFPNYSSELNVNALELDDSALYLCASSLVGQNYEQYFGPGTRLTVT.

The chain recombines TRBV24-1 with TRBJ2-7; no definite D call. This CDR3 contains 12 residues. The V end was cut by 4 bases, the J end by 3 bases, with 6 bases between. Germline CDR1 is KGHDR and CDR2 is SFDVKD. The CDR3 loop reads CATSDDGYEQYF. In DNA, the CDR3 is TGTGCCACCAGTGACGACGGCTACGAGCAGTACTTC.

This clonotype has more than one count but fewer than ten. V usage is TRBV20-1 and J usage is TRBJ1-2; TRBD1 matches 7 bases. The CDR3 is 14 amino acids. Looked up from germline, CDR1 is DFQATT and CDR2 is SNEGSKA (reference sequence). Germline trimming cut 7 bases from V and 8 bases from J; bases unmatched to any gene: 16. The CDR3 loop reads CSDATGFLSSGYTF. In DNA, the CDR3 is TGCAGTGACGCGACAGGGTTCCTGAGTTCGGGCTACACCTTC.

The sample holds many counts of this clonotype. DNA of the CDR3: TGTGCCAGCAGCCCCGGGACAGGGCCGGGCTACACCTTC. Translating it yields CASSPGTGPGYTF. The J gene is TRBJ1-2, the V gene TRBV27; TRBD1 agrees at 9 bases. This CDR3 is built from 13 residues. V was pared by 6 bases and J by 8 bases, with 7 bases of the junction left unmatched. In germline, CDR1 is MNHEY, CDR2 SMNVEV (reference sequence).

With respect to this clonotype: Since a far larger clone is one base different, this is likely a read error. The chain combines TRBV28 with TRBJ1-2; D is unclear. CDR1 is MDHEN and CDR2 is SYDVKM in the germline V gene. Deletions cut 2 bases from V and 3 bases from J, with 16 bases between. The CDR3 has 16 amino acids. CDR3 protein: CASSLGPFQEHYGYTF. The CDR3 DNA is TGTGCCAGCAGTTTAGGCCCTTTCCAGGAGCACTATGGCTACACCTTC.

The rearrangement uses TRBV19 and TRBJ1-2; 7 nucleotides match TRBD1. The CDR3 totals 12 residues. V was pared by 8 bases and J by 3 bases, with 3 bases of the junction left unmatched. Germline assignment: CDR1 LNHDA and CDR2 SQIVND (reference sequence). The CDR3 DNA reads as TGTGCCAGTCAGGGGGGGGACTATGGCTACACCTTC. Its protein is CASQGGDYGYTF.

This clonotype was seen repeatedly, ten times or more. V usage is TRBV28 and J usage is TRBJ1-2, with a weak D call TRBD1 (5 bases). The CDR3 contains 13 residues. V shed 5 bases and J shed 3 bases, with 10 bases lying between them. Germline CDR1 is MDHEN and CDR2 is SYDVKM. The CDR3 sequence: CASSDLGDYGYTF. The CDR3 DNA reads as TGTGCCAGCAGTGATTTGGGGGACTATGGCTACACCTTC.

V is TRBV30 and J is TRBJ2-1; D may be TRBD2 (5 bases). The CDR3 loop spans 13 amino acids. The V end was cut by 8 bases, the J end by 0 bases, with 11 bases between. The germline V gene encodes CDR1 GTSNPN and CDR2 SVGIG (reference sequence). As DNA, the CDR3 is TGTGCCCAGCGGAGATACTCCTACAATGAGCAGTTCTTC. Amino acids: CAQRRYSYNEQFF.